This TCR beta chain was sequenced in a study of shared clonotypes between healthy human individuals. As for the study in general: Each donor's CD8 memory used one plate, CD8 naive two, each CD4 subset three.

The study, taken as a whole, reports: Researchers found naive subsets generally carried larger estimated richness than memory subsets. Blood alone was sampled, and tissue repertoires likely differ.

The table came from immunoSEQ multiplex PCR; TCRdb's copy has only in-frame clones and leaves some out. The profile shows 150,000 to 200,000 clones, 85% to 95% of them singletons. Per the germline V gene, CDR1 is MNHNY and CDR2 is SVGAGI (reference sequence). The CDR3 is 12 residues long. V lost 8 bases and J lost 1, with 9 bases in between. Details on this clone: Its antigen is still unknown.

This chain links TRBV6-6 with TRBJ2-7; D unresolved. Sequencing used naive CD4+ T cells sorted from blood. Subset meaning: CD45RA+ positively selected. This TCR came from a woman aged 30 to 39 in good health. CDR3 in DNA: TGTGCCAGCTCTCGCGGATCCTACGAGCAGTACTTC. Its translation is CASSRGSYEQYF.